This T cell receptor beta chain was observed in a study of blood T cell repertoires in COVID-19 (dated by TCRdb to 2018 to 2021). About the study as a whole: Samples covering the acute and convalescent phases of COVID-19 were provided by collaborators in the United States, Italy and Spain. Sample metadata almost always included a de-identified subject ID, COVID-19 status, age in years and sex. The repertoires were made available in a free public database intended to serve as a resource for research on the immune response to SARS-CoV-2. Where HLA class I and class II types were available, the types were taken from metadata supplied by the sample provider, not from assay-based typing. Subjects who had been exposed to COVID-19, were actively infected with it, or had recovered from it provided the deeply sampled blood TCRbeta repertoires that made up the dataset. The material from the prospective study consisted of cDNA or gDNA derived from T cells, B-cell-depleted T cells, or PBMCs. The samples were drawn from the first 160 participants of the ongoing ImmuneRACE study and from about 1,200 subjects provided by 6 global collaborators.

Per the germline V gene, SGHRS is the CDR1 and YFSETQ is the CDR2. Including the terminal cysteine and phenylalanine, the CDR3 comprises 13 residues. Just the 39-base CDR3 DNA is kept, in frame starting at base 1. Compared with germline, V lacks 4 bases and J lacks 6 bases; bases without a gene match: 0. Details on this clone: Its antigen is not yet known. Base qualities are not recorded, but no much larger clone differs from it by a single base.

Overall study outcomes, separate from this receptor: The amount of clinical and demographic metadata varied by source and participant and was provided uncurated.

TCRbeta CDR3 regions were amplified from genomic DNA using the immunoSEQ Assay, a bias-controlled multiplex PCR. The study's processing was this. The number of nucleated cells in each sample was estimated by amplification of reference gene primers within the assay. To quantify the absolute abundance of each unique TCRbeta CDR3 rearrangement, sequence reads were collapsed and filtered. For each sample, productive Simpson clonality was calculated as the square root of Simpson's diversity index over productive rearrangements. TCRdb re-hosts the immuneACCESS table, in-frame sequences only. Its copies lack some clones; in the studies checked, an unresolved V gene accounts for under half of them, and the cause for the rest is not known. V, J and clone size are those of that table, while D and trimming were read from the DNA. This sample is represented by just over 300,000 clones; roughly 90% of them were singletons. In total, the top ten clones hold about 4.5% of the sample.

Enrolling through a virtual design, the prospective study's participants ranged in age from roughly 18 to 89 years and lived across about two dozen United States geographic areas. In the prospective study, cohorts were assigned on the basis of participant-reported clinical history obtained from a screening survey and a study questionnaire. Each participant in the prospective study had whole blood, serum and a nasopharyngeal or oropharyngeal swab collected by mobile phlebotomists. Additional blood draws and questionnaires over an approximately 2-month period could optionally be provided by prospective study participants. Prospective study blood samples were shipped either frozen or at room temperature before DNA extraction.

The receptor chain draws on TRBV5-1 and TRBJ2-2; 10 central nucleotides agree with TRBD1. This TCR was sampled from a woman aged 18-29 years with acute COVID-19. The sample comprised PBMCs or T cells enriched from blood (not recorded which). The CDR3 loop reads CASSGQGAGELFF. In nucleotides, the sequence is TGCGCCAGCAGCGGACAGGGGGCCGGGGAGCTGTTTTTT.